These 8 T cell receptor beta chains came from one sample sequenced in a study of T cells in localized non-small cell lung cancer. TCRdb's copy holds only in-frame clones and misses some; the assay was immunoSEQ multiplex PCR. The sample includes around 25,000 clones, roughly 90% of them seen just once. The sequencing used peripheral blood, collected before any cancer treatment. All receptors derive from a female donor aged 60 or older with stage I lung adenocarcinoma.

This clone was observed a handful of times. The V gene is TRBV6-1, the J gene TRBJ1-5; D perhaps matches TRBD1 (5 bases). Between the trimmed V and J ends, which lost 9 bases and 4 bases, there was a span of 16 bases. This CDR3 has 14 amino acids. CDR1 and CDR2 (germline): MNHNS, SASEGT. CDR3 sequence: CASAGAFLNQPQHF. CDR3 DNA sequence: TGTGCCAGTGCCGGGGCCTTTCTGAATCAGCCCCAGCATTTT.

The rearrangement joins TRBV7-3 to TRBJ2-7; no reliable D call. The V and J ends lost 3 bases and 12 bases respectively, with 6 bases between them. The CDR3 runs 9 residues. Germline CDR1 is SGHTA and CDR2 is FQGTGA. The CDR3: CASSFYAYF. The CDR3 DNA reads as TGTGCCAGCAGCTTTTATGCGTACTTC.

This chain uses TRBV5-6 with TRBJ1-1; tentatively, D is TRBD1 (5 bases). CDR3 length: 12 amino acids. The germline V gene has CDR1 SGHDT and CDR2 YYEEEE. V lost 0 bases and J lost 8, with 8 bases in between. CDR3 sequence (DNA): TGTGCCAGCAGCTTGGGGACATCCGAAGCTTTCTTT. Protein product: CASSLGTSEAFF.

The rearrangement uses TRBV7-9 and TRBJ2-3, with D perhaps TRBD1 or TRBD2 (5 bases each). The CDR3 runs to 15 residues. Per germline, CDR1 SEHNR and CDR2 FQNEAQ (reference sequence). V was cut by 5 bases and J by 3 bases, with 15 bases left in between. The CDR3 DNA reads as TGTGCCAGCAGCCAGACGGCCGGGGCTACAGATACGCAGTATTTT. Amino acid sequence: CASSQTAGATDTQYF.

V and J are TRBV28 and TRBJ2-1; tentative D call: TRBD1 (5 bases). Trimming shortened V by 6 bases and J by 5 bases, and 17 bases separated the two germline ends. Germline assignment: CDR1 MDHEN and CDR2 SYDVKM. This CDR3 region has 15 residues. CDR3 bases: TGTGCCAGCAGCACAGTCGGCAGGGCGAACAATGAGCAGTTCTTC. The encoded protein is CASSTVGRANNEQFF. Based on the CDR3 plus reference TRBV28 and TRBJ2-1, the full variable domain is DVKVTQSSRYLVKRTGEKVFLECVQDMDHENMFWYRQDPGLGLRLIYFSYDVKMKEKGDIPEGYSVSREKKERFSLILESASTNQTSMYLCASSTVGRANNEQFFGPGTRLTVL.

The rearrangement links TRBV5-4 to TRBJ2-1; TRBD2 aligns across 9 bases. Germline V gives CDR1 SGHNT, CDR2 YYREEE (reference sequence). The CDR3 is 15 amino acids. Unmatched junction bases numbered 8, after V lost 3 bases and J lost 7 bases. The CDR3 DNA reads as TGTGCCAGCAGCTATAGCGGGAGCCTCAGGAATGAGCAGTTCTTC. Translation gives CASSYSGSLRNEQFF.

The J gene is TRBJ2-5, the V gene TRBV30; D may correspond to TRBD1 or TRBD2 (5 bases each). The length of the CDR3 is 11 residues. V was cut by 0 bases and J by 9 bases, with 8 bases left in between. Germline CDR1 is GTSNPN and CDR2 is SVGIG (reference sequence). The CDR3 region is CAWSVLGAQYF. In DNA, the CDR3 is TGTGCCTGGAGTGTTCTGGGGGCCCAGTACTTC.

The chain couples TRBV6-6 to TRBJ1-1, with TRBD1 matching over 7 bases. Trimming cost V 2 bases and J 0 bases; bases outside gene matches: 6. This CDR3 has 16 amino acids. The germline gives CDR1 MNHNY, CDR2 SVGAGI (reference sequence). The CDR3 protein is CASSYDADRLNTEAFF. For the CDR3, the DNA is TGTGCCAGCAGTTACGATGCGGACAGGTTGAACACTGAAGCTTTCTTT.